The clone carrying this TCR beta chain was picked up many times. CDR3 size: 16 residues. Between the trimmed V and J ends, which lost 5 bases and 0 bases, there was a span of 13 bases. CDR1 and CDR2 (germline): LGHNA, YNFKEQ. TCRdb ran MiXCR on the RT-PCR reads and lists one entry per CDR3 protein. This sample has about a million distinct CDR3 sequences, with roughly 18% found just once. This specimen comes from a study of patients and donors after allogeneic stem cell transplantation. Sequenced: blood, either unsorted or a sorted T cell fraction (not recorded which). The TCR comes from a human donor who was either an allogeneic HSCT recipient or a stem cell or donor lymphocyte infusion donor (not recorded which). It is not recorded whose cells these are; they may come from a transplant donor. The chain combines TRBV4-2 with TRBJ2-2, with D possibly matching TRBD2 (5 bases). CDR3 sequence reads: CASSSERSPNTGELFF. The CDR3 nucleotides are TGTGCCAGCAGCAGCGAGCGGAGTCCGAACACCGGGGAGCTGTTTTTT.